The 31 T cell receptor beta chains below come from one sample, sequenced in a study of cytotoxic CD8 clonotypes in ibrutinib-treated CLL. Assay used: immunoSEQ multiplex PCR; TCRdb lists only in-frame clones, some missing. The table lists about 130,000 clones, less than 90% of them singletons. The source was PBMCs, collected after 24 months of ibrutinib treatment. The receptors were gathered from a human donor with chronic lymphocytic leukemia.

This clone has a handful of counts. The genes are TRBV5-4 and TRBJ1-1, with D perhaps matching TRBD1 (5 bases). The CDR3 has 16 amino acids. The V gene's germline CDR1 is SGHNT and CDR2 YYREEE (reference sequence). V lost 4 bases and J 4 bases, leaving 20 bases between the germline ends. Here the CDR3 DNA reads TGTGCCAGCAGCCCAATCGGGGGAGCGGAGGGCACTGAAGCTTTCTTT. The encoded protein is CASSPIGGAEGTEAFF.

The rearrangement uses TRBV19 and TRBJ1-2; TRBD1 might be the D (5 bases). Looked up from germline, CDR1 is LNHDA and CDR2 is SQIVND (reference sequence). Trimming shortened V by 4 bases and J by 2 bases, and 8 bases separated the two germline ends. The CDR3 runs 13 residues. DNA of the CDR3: TGTGCCAGTAGTAAGACAGCAAACTATGGCTACACCTTC. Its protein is CASSKTANYGYTF.

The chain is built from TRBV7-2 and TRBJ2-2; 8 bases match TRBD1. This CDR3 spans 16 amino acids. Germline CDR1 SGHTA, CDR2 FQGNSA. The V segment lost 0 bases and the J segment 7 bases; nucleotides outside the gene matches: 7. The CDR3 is CASSLAFRGHHGELFF. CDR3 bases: TGTGCCAGCAGCTTAGCCTTCAGGGGGCATCACGGGGAGCTGTTTTTT.

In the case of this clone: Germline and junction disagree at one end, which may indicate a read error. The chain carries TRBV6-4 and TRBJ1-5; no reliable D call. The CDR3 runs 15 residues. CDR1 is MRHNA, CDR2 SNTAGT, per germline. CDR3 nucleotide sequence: TGTGCCATCAGTGAGACCTTCCTGGGAGAGCAGCCCCAGCATTTT. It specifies CAISETFLGEQPQHF.

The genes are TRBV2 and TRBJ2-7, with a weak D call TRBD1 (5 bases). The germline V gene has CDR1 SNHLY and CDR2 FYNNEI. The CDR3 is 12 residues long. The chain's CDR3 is CAVTEGSYEQYF. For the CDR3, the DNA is TGTGCGGTGACAGAAGGCTCCTACGAGCAGTACTTC.

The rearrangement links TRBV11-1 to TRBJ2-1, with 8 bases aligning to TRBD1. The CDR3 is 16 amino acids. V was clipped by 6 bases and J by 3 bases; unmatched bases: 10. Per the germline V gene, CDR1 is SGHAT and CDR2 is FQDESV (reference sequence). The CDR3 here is CASRTDRVAVYNEQFF. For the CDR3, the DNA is TGTGCCAGCAGAACGGACAGGGTCGCAGTCTACAATGAGCAGTTCTTC.

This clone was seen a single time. CDR3 sequence: CASSFRVGGFEQYF. For the CDR3, the DNA is TGTGCCAGCAGCTTCCGTGTAGGGGGGTTCGAGCAGTACTTC. The V call is TRBV7-7, the J call TRBJ2-7, with D perhaps assigned TRBD1 or TRBD2 (6 bases each). V dropped 3 bases and J dropped 6 bases, with 15 bases sitting between them. CDR1 is SSHAT, CDR2 FNYEAQ, per germline (reference sequence). This CDR3 has 14 amino acids.

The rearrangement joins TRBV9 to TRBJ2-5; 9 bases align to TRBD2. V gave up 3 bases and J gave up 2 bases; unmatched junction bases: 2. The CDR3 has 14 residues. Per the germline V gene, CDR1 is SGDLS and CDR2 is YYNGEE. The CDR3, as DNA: TGTGCCAGCAGCGAGGGACTAGCTCAAGAGACCCAGTACTTC. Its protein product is CASSEGLAQETQYF.

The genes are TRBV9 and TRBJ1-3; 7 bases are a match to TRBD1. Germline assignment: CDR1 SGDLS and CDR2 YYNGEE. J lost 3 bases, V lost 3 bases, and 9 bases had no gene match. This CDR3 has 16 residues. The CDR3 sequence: CASSARDRVGGNTIYF. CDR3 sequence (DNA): TGTGCCAGCAGCGCCAGAGACAGGGTTGGTGGAAACACCATATATTTT. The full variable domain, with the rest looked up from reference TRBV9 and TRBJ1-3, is DSGVTQTPKHLITATGQRVTLRCSPRSGDLSVYWYQQSLDQGLQFLIQYYNGEERAKGNILERFSAQQFPDLHSELNLSSLELGDSALYFCASSARDRVGGNTIYFGEGSWLTVV.

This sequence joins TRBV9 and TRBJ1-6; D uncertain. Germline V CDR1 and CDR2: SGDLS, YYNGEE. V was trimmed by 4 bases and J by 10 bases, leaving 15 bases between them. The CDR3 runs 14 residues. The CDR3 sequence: CASSPQGTASPLHF. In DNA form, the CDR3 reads TGTGCCAGCAGCCCCCAAGGCACCGCCTCACCCCTCCACTTT.

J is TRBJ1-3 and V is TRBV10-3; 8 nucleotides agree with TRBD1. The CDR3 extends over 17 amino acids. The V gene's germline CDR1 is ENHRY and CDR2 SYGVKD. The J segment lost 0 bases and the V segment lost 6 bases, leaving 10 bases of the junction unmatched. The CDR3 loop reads CAIRGGQERFSGNTIYF. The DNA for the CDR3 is TGTGCCATCAGGGGGGGACAGGAGAGATTCTCTGGAAACACCATATATTTT.

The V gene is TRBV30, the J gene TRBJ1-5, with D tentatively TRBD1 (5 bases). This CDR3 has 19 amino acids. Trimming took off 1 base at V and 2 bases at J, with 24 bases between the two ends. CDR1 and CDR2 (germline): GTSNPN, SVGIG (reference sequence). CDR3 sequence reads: CAWSDGAASGFWGNQPQHF. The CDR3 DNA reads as TGTGCCTGGAGTGACGGAGCCGCTTCAGGGTTCTGGGGCAATCAGCCCCAGCATTTT.

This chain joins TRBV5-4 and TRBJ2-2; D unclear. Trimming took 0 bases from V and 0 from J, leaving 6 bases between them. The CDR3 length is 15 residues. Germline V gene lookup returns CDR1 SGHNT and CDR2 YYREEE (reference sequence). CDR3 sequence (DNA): TGTGCCAGCAGCTTGGGCAGCGCGAACACCGGGGAGCTGTTTTTT. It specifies CASSLGSANTGELFF.

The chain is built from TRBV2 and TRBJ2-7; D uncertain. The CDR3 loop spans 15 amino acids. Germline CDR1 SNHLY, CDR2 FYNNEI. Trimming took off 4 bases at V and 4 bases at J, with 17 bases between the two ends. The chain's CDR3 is CASSADGQAHYEQYF. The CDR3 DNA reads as TGTGCCAGCAGTGCGGATGGCCAGGCACATTACGAGCAGTACTTC. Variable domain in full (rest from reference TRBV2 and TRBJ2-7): EPEVTQTPSHQVTQMGQEVILRCVPISNHLYFYWYRQILGQKVEFLVSFYNNEISEKSEIFDDQFSVERPDGSNFTLKIRSTKLEDSAMYFCASSADGQAHYEQYFGPGTRLTVT.

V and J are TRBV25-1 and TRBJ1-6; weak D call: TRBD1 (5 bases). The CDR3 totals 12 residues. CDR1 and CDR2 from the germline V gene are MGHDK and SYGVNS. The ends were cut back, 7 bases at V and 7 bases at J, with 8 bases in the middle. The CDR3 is CASNGDNSPLHF. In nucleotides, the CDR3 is TGTGCCAGCAATGGGGACAATTCACCCCTCCACTTT.

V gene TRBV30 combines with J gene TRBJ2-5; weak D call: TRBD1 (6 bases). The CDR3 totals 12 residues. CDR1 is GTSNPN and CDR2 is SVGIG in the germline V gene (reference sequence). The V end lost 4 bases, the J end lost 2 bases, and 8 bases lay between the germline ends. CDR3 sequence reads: CAWNQGQETQYF. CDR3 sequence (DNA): TGTGCCTGGAATCAGGGGCAAGAGACCCAGTACTTC.

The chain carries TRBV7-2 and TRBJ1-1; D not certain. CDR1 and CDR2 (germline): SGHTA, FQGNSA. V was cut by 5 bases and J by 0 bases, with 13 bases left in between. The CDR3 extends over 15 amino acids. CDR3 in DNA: TGTGCCAGCAGCAGAAGGGCCAGCTTGAACACTGAAGCTTTCTTT. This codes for CASSRRASLNTEAFF.

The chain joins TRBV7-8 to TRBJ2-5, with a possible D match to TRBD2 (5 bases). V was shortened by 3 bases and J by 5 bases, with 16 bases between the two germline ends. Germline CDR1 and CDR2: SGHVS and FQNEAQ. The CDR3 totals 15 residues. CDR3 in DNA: TGTGCCAGCAGCTTTGGCCCGGGGAAGATCGAGACCCAGTACTTC. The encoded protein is CASSFGPGKIETQYF.

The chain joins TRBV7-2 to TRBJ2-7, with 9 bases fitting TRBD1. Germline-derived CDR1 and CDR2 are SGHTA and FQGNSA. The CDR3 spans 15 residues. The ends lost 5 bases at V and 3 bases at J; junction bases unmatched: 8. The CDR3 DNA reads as TGTGCCAGCAGCCCCAACCCGGGACAGGGCTACGAGCAGTACTTC. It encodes CASSPNPGQGYEQYF.

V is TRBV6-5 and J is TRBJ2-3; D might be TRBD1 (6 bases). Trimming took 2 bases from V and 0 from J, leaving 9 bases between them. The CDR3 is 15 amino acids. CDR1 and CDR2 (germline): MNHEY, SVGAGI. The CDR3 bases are TGTGCCAGCAGTTACAGGGGGATTAGCACAGATACGCAGTATTTT. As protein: CASSYRGISTDTQYF.

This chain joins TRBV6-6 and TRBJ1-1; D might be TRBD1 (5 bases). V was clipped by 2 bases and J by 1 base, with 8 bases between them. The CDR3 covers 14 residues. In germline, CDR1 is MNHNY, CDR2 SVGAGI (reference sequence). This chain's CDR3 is CASSYTGTNTEAFF. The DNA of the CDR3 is TGTGCCAGCAGTTACACAGGAACGAACACTGAAGCTTTCTTT.

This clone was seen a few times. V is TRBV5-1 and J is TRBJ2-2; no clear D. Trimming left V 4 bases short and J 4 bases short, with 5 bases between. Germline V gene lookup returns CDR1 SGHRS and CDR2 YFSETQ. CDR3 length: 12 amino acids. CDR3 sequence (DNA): TGCGCCAGCAGCGCCTTCACCGGGGAGCTGTTTTTT. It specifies CASSAFTGELFF.

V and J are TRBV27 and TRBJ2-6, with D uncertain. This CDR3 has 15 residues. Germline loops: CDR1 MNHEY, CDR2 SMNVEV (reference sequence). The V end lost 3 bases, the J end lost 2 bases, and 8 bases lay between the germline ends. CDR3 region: CASSFVPPGANVLTF. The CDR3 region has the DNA TGTGCCAGCAGTTTCGTCCCTCCTGGGGCCAACGTCCTGACTTTC.

As DNA, the CDR3 is TGTGCCAGCAGGACCCTTCGCGACACAGATACGCAGTATTTT. Translation gives CASRTLRDTDTQYF. This sequence joins TRBV6-1 and TRBJ2-3; D gene ambiguous. CDR1 and CDR2 (germline): MNHNS, SASEGT. V was clipped by 6 bases and J by 2 bases, with 12 bases between them. The CDR3 extends over 14 amino acids.

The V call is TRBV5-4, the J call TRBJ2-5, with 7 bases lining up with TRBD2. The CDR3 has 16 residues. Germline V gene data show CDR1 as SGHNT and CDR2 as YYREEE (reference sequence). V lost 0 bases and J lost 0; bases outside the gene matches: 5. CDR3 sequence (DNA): TGTGCCAGCAGCTTGGGGTTCCGGGGGGACCAAGAGACCCAGTACTTC. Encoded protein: CASSLGFRGDQETQYF.

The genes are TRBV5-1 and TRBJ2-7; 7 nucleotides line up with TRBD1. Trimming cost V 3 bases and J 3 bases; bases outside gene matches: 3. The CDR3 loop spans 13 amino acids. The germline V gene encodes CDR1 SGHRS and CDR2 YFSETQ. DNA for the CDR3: TGCGCCAGCAGCTGGGGGACAGACTACGAGCAGTACTTC. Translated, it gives CASSWGTDYEQYF. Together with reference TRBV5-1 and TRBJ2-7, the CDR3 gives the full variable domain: KAGVTQTPRYLIKTRGQQVTLSCSPISGHRSVSWYQQTPGQGLQFLFEYFSETQRNKGNFPGRFSGRQFSNSRSEMNVSTLELGDSALYLCASSWGTDYEQYFGPGTRLTVT.

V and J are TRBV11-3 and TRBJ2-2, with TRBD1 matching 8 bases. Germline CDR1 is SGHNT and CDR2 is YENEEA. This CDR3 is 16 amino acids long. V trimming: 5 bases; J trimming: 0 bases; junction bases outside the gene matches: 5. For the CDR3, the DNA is TGTGCCAGCAGCGGGACAGGCCGATCGAACACCGGGGAGCTGTTTTTT. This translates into CASSGTGRSNTGELFF. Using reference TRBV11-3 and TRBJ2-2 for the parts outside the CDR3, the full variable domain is EAGVVQSPRYKIIEKKQPVAFWCNPISGHNTLYWYLQNLGQGPELLIRYENEEAVDDSQLPKDRFSAERLKGVDSTLKIQPAELGDSAVYLCASSGTGRSNTGELFFGEGSRLTVL.

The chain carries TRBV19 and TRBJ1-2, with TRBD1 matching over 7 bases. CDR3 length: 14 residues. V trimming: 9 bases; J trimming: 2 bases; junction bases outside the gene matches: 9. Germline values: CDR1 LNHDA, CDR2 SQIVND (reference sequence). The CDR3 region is CARPSPGGNYGYTF. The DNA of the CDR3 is TGTGCCAGACCCAGCCCAGGGGGGAACTATGGCTACACCTTC.

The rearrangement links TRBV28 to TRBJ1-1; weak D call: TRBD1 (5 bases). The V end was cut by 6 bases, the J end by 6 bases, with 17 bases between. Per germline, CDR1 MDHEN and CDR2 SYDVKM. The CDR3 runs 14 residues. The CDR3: CASRVPGEYAEAFF. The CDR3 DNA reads TGTGCCAGCAGGGTCCCGGGGGAGTACGCTGAAGCTTTCTTT.

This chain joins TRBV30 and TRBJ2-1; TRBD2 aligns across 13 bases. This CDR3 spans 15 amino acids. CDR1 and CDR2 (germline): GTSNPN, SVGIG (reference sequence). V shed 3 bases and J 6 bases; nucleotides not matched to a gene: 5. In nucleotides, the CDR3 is TGTGCCTGGAGCGTCGGACTAGCGGGGGCCAATGAGCAGTTCTTC. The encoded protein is CAWSVGLAGANEQFF.

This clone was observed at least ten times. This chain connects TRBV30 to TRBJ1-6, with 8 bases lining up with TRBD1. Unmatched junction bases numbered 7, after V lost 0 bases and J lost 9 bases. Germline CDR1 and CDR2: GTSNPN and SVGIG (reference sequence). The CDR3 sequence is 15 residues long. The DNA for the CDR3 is TGTGCCTGGAGTGTAGGACAGGGACTCGGTTCACCCCTCCACTTT. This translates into CAWSVGQGLGSPLHF.